This T cell receptor (beta chain) stems from a study of patients and donors after allogeneic stem cell transplantation (TCRdb year 2020). V was cut back by 4 bases and J by 2 bases, leaving a gap of 8 bases between them. In the germline V gene, CDR1 corresponds to LGHNA and CDR2 to YNFKEQ. Including the terminal cysteine and phenylalanine, the CDR3 comprises 13 residues. The retained sequence is limited to the CDR3, 39 bases, with the frame set at the first base. This clonotype is medium-sized (0.01 to 0.1%). The target of this receptor is not known. No much larger clone is present one base from it, and per-base qualities are unavailable. Libraries came from RT-PCR. Reads for this sample came from a NextSeq 550. TCRdb passed the public sequencing reads through fastp at Q25 and MiXCR, retaining productive beta sequences. Identical CDR3 protein sequences are pooled into one entry, listed with their most common genes and DNA. The sample profile shows approximately 12,000 distinct CDR3 sequences; about 25% of them were found once. The ten largest clones represent approximately 55% of the sample.

Sequences were obtained from blood, either unsorted or a sorted T cell fraction (not recorded which). This chain joins TRBV4-2 to TRBJ1-1, with TRBD1 tentatively as D gene (6 bases match). The clonotype comes from a human donor who was either an allogeneic HSCT recipient or a stem cell or donor lymphocyte infusion donor (not recorded which). It is not recorded whose cells these are; they may come from a transplant donor. Here the CDR3 is given as CASSLGGNTEAFF. In nucleotide form, the sequence is TGTGCCAGCAGCCTCGGGGGCAACACTGAAGCTTTCTTT.